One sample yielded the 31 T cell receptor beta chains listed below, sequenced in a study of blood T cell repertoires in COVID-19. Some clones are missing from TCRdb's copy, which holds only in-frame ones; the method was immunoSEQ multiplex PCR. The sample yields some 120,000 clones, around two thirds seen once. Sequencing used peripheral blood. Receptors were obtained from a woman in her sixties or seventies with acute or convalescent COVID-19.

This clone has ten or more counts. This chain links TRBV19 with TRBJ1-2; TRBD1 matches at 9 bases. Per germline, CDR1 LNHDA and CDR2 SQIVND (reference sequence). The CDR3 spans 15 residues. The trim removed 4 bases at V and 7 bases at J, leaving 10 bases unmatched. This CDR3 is CASSKPPGQGSGYTF. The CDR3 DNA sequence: TGTGCCAGTAGTAAACCCCCGGGACAGGGTTCTGGCTACACCTTC.

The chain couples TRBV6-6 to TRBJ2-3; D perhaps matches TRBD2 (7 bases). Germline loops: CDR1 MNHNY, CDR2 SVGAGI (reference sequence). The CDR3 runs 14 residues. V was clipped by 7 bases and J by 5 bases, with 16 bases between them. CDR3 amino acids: CASTSAGAGDTQYF. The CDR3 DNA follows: TGTGCCAGCACCTCGGCGGGGGCTGGAGATACGCAGTATTTT.

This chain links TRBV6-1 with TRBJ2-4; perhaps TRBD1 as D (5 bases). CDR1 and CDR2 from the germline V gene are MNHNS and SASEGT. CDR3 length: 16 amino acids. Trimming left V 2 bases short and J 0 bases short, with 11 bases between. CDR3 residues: CASSERAGLAKNIQYF. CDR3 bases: TGTGCCAGCAGTGAACGGGCAGGGTTAGCCAAAAACATTCAGTACTTC.

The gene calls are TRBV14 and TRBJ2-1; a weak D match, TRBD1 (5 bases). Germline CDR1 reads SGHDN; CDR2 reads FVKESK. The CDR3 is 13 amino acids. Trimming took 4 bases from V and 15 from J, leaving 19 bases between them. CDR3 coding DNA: TGTGCCAGCAGCCGGACACTTAGCCATGTACCGTTCTTC. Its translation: CASSRTLSHVPFF.

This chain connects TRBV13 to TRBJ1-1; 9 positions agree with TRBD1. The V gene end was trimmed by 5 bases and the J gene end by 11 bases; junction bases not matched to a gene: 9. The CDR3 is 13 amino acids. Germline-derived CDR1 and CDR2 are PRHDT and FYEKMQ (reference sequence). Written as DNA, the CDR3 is TGTGCCAGCAGCACCGGGACAGGGAGAGATGCTTTCTTT. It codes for CASSTGTGRDAFF.

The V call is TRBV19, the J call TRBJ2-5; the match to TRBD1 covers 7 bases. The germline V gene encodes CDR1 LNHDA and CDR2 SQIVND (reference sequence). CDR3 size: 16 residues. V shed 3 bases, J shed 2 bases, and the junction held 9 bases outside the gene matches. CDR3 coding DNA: TGTGCCAGTAGTATCGGACACTCAGGGGGACAAGAGACCCAGTACTTC. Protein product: CASSIGHSGGQETQYF.

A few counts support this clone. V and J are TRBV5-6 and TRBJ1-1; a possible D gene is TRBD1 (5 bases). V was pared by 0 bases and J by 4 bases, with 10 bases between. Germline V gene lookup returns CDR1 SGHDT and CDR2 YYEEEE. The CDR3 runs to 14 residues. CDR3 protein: CASSLDRRGTEAFF. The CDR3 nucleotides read TGTGCCAGCAGCTTGGACAGGCGGGGCACTGAAGCTTTCTTT.

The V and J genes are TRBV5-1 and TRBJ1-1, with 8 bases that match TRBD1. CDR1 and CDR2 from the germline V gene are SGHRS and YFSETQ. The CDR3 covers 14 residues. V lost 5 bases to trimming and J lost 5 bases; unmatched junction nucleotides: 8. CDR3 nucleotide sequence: TGCGCCAGCAGGCCCGACAGGGGTTATACTGAAGCTTTCTTT. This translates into CASRPDRGYTEAFF.

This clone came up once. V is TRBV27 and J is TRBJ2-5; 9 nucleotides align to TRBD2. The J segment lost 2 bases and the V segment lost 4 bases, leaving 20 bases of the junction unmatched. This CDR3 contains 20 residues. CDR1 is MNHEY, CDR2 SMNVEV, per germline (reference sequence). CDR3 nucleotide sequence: TGTGCCAGCAGTTCACGATTTAAGGCGGGAGGGCCGGGAGGGCAAGAGACCCAGTACTTC. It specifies CASSSRFKAGGPGGQETQYF.

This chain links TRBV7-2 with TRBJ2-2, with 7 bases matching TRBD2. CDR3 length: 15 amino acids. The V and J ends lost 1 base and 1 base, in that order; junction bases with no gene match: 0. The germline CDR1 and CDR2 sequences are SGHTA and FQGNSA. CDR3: CASSLGGGNTGELFF. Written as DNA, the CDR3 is TGTGCCAGCAGCTTAGGCGGGGGGAACACCGGGGAGCTGTTTTTT.

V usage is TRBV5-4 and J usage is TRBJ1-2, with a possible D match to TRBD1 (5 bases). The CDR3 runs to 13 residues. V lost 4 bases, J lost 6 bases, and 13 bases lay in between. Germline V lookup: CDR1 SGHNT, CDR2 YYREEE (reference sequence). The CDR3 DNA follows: TGTGCCAGCAGCATTTGGGGGAGGGATGGCTACACCTTC. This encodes CASSIWGRDGYTF.

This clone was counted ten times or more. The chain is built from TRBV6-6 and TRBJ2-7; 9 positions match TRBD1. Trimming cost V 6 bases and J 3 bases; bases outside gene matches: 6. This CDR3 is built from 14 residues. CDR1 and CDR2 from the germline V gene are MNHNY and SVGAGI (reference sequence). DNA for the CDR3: TGTGCCAGCAGGGAGACAGGGGGGAACTACGAGCAGTACTTC. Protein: CASRETGGNYEQYF.

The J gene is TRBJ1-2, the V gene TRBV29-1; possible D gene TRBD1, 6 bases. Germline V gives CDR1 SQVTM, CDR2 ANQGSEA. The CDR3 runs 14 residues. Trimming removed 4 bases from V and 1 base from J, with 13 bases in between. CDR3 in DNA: TGCAGCGTTGCGGGGGGGGCGTTTAACTATGGCTACACCTTC. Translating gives CSVAGGAFNYGYTF. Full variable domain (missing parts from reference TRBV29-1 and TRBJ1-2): SAVISQKPSRDICQRGTSLTIQCQVDSQVTMMFWYRQQPGQSLTLIATANQGSEATYESGFVIDKFPISRPNLTFSTLTVSNMSPEDSSIYLCSVAGGAFNYGYTFGSGTRLTVV.

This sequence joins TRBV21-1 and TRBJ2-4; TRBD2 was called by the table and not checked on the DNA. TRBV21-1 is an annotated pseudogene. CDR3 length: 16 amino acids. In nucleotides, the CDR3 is TGTGCCAGCAGCAAGACCGTTTCGGGAGGCAAAAACATTCAGTACTTC. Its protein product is CASSKTVSGGKNIQYF.

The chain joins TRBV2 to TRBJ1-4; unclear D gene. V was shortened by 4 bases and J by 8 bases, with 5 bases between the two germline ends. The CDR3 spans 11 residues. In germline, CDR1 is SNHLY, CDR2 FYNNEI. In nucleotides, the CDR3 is TGTGCCAGCAGTGTAGAGGAAAAACTGTTTTTT. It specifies CASSVEEKLFF.

CDR3: CSVGGQSNTEAFF. DNA for the CDR3: TGCAGCGTTGGAGGACAGAGTAACACTGAAGCTTTCTTT. The J gene is TRBJ1-1, the V gene TRBV29-1, with D perhaps matching TRBD1 (6 bases). V lost 4 bases, J lost 2 bases, and 11 bases lay in between. This CDR3 is built from 13 residues. Germline loops: CDR1 SQVTM, CDR2 ANQGSEA.

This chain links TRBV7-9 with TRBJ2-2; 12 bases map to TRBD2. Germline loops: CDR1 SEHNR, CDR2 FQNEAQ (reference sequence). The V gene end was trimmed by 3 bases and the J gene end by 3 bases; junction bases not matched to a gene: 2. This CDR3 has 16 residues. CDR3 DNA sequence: TGTGCCAGCAGCTTCCGGACTAGCGGGGACACCGGGGAGCTGTTTTTT. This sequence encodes CASSFRTSGDTGELFF.

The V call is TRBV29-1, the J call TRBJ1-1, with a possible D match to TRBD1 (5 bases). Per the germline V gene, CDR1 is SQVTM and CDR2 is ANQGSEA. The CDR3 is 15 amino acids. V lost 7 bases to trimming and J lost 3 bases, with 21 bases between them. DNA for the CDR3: TGCAGCGCCGGACGGTCTTGGGGCAGGGACACTGAAGCTTTCTTT. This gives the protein CSAGRSWGRDTEAFF. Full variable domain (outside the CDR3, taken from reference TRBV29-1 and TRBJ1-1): SAVISQKPSRDICQRGTSLTIQCQVDSQVTMMFWYRQQPGQSLTLIATANQGSEATYESGFVIDKFPISRPNLTFSTLTVSNMSPEDSSIYLCSAGRSWGRDTEAFFGQGTRLTVV.

CDR3 residues: CARSGTGGDEQYF. The CDR3 nucleotides are TGTGCCAGATCCGGGACAGGAGGCGACGAGCAGTACTTC. The genes are TRBV2 and TRBJ2-7; 8 bases line up with TRBD1. The V gene end was trimmed by 9 bases and the J gene end by 5 bases; junction bases not matched to a gene: 9. This CDR3 has 13 amino acids. In germline, CDR1 is SNHLY, CDR2 FYNNEI.

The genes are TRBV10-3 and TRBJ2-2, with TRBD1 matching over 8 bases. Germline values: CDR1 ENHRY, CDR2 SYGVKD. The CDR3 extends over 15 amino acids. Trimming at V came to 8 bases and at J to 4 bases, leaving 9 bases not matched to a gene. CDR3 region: CAIGGQGLTTGELFF. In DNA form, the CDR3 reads TGTGCCATCGGAGGACAGGGTTTGACCACCGGGGAGCTGTTTTTT.

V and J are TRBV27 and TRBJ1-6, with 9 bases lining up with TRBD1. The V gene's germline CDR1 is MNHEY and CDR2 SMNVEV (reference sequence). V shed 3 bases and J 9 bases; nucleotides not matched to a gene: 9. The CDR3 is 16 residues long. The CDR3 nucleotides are TGTGCCAGCAGTTTTACAGGGGGCGAGTTGAGTTCACCCCTCCACTTT. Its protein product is CASSFTGGELSSPLHF.

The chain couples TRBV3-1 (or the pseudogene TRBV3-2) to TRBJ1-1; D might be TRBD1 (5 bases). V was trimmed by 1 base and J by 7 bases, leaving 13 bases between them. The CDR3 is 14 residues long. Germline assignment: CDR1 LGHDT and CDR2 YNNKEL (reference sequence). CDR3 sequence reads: CASSQGYTGDEAFF. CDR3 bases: TGTGCCAGCAGCCAAGGCTACACGGGGGATGAAGCTTTCTTT.

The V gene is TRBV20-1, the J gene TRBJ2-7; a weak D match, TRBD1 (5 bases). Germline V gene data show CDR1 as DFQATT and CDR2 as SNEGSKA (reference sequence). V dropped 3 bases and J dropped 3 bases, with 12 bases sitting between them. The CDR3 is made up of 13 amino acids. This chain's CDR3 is CSASWTDSYEQYF. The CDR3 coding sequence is TGCAGTGCTAGTTGGACCGACAGCTACGAGCAGTACTTC.

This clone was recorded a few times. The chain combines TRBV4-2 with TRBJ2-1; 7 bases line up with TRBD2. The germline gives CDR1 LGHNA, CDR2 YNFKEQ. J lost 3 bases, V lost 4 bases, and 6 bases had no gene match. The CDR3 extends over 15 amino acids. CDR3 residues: CASSLLSSGYNEQFF. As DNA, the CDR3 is TGTGCCAGCAGCCTCTTGTCTAGCGGCTACAATGAGCAGTTCTTC.

CDR3 in amino acids: CASSPDRGFGTDTQYF. The CDR3 DNA follows: TGTGCCAGCAGCCCAGACAGGGGATTCGGCACAGATACGCAGTATTTT. The chain joins TRBV3-1 (or the pseudogene TRBV3-2) to TRBJ2-3, with 8 bases aligning to TRBD1. CDR1 and CDR2 from the germline V gene are LGHDT and YNNKEL (reference sequence). V dropped 4 bases and J dropped 1; count of bases not matched to a gene: 7. The CDR3 is made up of 16 amino acids.

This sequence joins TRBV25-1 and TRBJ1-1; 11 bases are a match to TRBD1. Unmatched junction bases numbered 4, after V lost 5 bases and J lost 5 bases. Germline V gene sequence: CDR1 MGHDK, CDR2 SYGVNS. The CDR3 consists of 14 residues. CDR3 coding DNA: TGTGCCAGCAGTATCGGGACAGGGGGTACTGAAGCTTTCTTT. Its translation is CASSIGTGGTEAFF.

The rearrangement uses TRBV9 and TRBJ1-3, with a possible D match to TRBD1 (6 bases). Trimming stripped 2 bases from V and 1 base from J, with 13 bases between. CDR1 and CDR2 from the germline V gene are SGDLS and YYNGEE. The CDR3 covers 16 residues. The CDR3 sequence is CASSVGALSSGNTIYF. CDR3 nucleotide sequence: TGTGCCAGCAGCGTGGGGGCCCTCTCGTCTGGAAACACCATATATTTT.

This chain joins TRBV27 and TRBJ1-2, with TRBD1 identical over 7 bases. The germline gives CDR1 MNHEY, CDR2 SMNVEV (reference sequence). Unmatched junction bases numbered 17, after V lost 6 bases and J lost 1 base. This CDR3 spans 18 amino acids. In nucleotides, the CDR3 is TGTGCCAGCAGGCGAGTCGTTAGCCACCAGGGGGTTAACTATGGCTACACCTTC. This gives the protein CASRRVVSHQGVNYGYTF.

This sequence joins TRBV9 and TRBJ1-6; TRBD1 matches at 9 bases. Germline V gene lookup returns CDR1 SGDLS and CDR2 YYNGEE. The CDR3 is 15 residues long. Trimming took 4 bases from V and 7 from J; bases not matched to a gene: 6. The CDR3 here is CASSTSTGGNSPLHF. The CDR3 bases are TGTGCCAGCAGCACTTCGACAGGGGGAAATTCACCCCTCCACTTT.

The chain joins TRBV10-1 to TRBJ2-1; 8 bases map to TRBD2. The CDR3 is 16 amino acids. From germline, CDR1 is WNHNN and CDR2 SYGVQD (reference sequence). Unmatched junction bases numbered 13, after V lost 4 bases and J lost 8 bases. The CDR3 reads CASSVFGRASSDEQFF. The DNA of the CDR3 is TGCGCCAGCAGTGTTTTCGGGAGGGCCTCCAGCGATGAGCAGTTCTTC.

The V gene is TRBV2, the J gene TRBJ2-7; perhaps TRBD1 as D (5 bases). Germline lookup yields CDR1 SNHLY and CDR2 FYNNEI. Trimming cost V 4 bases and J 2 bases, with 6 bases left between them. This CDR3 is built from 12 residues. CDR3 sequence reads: CASSGQTYEQYF. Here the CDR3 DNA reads TGTGCCAGCAGTGGACAGACCTACGAGCAGTACTTC.